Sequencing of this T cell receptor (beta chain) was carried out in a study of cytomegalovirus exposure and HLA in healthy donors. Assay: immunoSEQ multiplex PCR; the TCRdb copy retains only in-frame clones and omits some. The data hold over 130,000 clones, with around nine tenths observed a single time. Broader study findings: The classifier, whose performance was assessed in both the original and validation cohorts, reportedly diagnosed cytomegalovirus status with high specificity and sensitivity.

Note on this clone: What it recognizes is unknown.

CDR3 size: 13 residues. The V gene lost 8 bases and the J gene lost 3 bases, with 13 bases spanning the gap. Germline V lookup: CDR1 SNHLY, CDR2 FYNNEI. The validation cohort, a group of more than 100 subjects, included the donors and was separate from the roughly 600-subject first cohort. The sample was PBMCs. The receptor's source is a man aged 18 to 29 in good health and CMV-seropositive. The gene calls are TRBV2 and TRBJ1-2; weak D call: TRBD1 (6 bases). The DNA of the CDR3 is TGTGCCAGCTGTGGGGGCGCGGACTATGGCTACACCTTC. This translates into CASCGGADYGYTF.